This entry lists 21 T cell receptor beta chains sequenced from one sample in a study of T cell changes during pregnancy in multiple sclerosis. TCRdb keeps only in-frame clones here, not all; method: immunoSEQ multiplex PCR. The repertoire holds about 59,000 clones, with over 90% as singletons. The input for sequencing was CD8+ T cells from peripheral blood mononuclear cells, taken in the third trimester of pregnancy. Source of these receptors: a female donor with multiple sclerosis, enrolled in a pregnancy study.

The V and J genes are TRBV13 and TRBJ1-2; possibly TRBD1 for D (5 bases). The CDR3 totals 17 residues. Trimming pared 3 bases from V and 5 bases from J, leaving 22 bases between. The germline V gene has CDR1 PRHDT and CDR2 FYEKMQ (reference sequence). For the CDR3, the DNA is TGTGCCAGCAGCTTGGGAATGGGGCCCTTCGTACCGTATGGCTACACCTTC. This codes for CASSLGMGPFVPYGYTF.

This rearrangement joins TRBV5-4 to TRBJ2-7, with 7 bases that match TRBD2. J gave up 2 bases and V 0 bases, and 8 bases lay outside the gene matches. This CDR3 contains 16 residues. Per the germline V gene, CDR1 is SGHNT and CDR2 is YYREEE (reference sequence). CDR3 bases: TGTGCCAGCAGCTTGGGGCAGGGAGGGCAGACCTACGAGCAGTACTTC. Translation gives CASSLGQGGQTYEQYF.

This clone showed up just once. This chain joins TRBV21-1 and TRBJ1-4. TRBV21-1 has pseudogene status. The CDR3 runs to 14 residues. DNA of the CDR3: TGTGCCAGCAGCATGTGGAGGACTAATGAAAAACTGTTTTTT. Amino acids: CASSMWRTNEKLFF.

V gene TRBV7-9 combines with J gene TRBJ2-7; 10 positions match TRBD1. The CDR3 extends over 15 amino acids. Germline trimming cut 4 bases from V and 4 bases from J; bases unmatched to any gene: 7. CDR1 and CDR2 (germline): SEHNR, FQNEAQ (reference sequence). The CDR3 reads CASSSPGTGVYEQYF. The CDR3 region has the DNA TGTGCCAGCAGCTCCCCAGGGACAGGGGTATACGAGCAGTACTTC.

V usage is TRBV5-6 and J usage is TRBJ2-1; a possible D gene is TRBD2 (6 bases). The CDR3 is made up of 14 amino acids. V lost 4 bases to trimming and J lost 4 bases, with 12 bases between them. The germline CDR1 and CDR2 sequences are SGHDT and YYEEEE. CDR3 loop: CASSRTGTYNEQFF. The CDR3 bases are TGTGCCAGCAGCCGAACGGGGACTTACAATGAGCAGTTCTTC.

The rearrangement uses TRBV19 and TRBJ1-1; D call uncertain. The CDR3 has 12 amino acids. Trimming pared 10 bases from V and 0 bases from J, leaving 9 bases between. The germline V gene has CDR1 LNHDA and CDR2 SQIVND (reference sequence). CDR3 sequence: CATGEVNTEAFF. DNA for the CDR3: TGTGCCACTGGAGAGGTGAACACTGAAGCTTTCTTT.

CDR3 nucleotides: TGTGCCAGCAGTTTATGGGGGACAGGGTTGGACGAGCAGTACTTC. Amino acid sequence: CASSLWGTGLDEQYF. V is TRBV28 and J is TRBJ2-7, with 9 positions matching TRBD1. The junction had 5 bases not matched to a gene; V was cut back by 0 bases and J by 5 bases. Germline V gene data show CDR1 as MDHEN and CDR2 as SYDVKM. The CDR3 length is 15 residues.

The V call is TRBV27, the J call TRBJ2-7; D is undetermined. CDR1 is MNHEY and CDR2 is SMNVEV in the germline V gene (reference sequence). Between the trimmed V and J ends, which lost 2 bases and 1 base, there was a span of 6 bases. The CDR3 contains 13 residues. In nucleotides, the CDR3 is TGTGCCAGCAGTTTACAACAGTCCTACGAGCAGTACTTC. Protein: CASSLQQSYEQYF.

The CDR3 sequence: CASSLTSANNEQFF. DNA of the CDR3: TGTGCCAGCAGCCTGACTAGCGCCAACAATGAGCAGTTCTTC. This chain connects TRBV7-8 to TRBJ2-1; 8 bases align to TRBD2. The germline gives CDR1 SGHVS, CDR2 FQNEAQ. The CDR3 is 14 residues long. V shed 5 bases, J shed 5 bases, and the junction held 5 bases outside the gene matches. Full variable domain (outside the CDR3, taken from reference TRBV7-8 and TRBJ2-1): GAGVSQSPRYKVAKRGQDVALRCDPISGHVSLFWYQQALGQGPEFLTYFQNEAQLDKSGLPSDRFFAERPEGSVSTLKIQRTQQEDSAVYLCASSLTSANNEQFFGPGTRLTVL.

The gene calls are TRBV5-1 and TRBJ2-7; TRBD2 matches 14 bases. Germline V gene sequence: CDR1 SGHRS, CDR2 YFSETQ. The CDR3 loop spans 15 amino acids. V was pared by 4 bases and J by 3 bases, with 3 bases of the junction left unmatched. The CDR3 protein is CASSRGLAGGYEQYF. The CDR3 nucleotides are TGCGCCAGCAGCCGCGGACTAGCGGGAGGCTACGAGCAGTACTTC.

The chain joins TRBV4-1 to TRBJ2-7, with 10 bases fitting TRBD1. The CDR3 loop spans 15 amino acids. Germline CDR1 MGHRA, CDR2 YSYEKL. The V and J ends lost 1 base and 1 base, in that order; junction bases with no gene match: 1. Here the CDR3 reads CASSQGTGGSYEQYF. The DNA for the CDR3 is TGCGCCAGCAGCCAAGGGACAGGGGGGTCCTACGAGCAGTACTTC.

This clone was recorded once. In DNA, the CDR3 is TGTGCCAGCAGACGGACAGGGTACGAAAAACTGTTTTTT. Amino acid sequence: CASRRTGYEKLFF. V gene TRBV5-6 combines with J gene TRBJ1-4, with TRBD1 matching 8 bases. The length of the CDR3 is 13 residues. From germline, CDR1 is SGHDT and CDR2 YYEEEE. V lost 5 bases to trimming and J lost 8 bases; unmatched junction nucleotides: 5.

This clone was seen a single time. The CDR3 is CASSQDIAGGLEQFF. As DNA, the CDR3 is TGCGCCAGCAGCCAAGATATAGCGGGAGGTCTTGAGCAGTTCTTC. The chain links TRBV4-1 to TRBJ2-1; 10 nucleotides align to TRBD2. The V gene's germline CDR1 is MGHRA and CDR2 YSYEKL. V shed 0 bases and J 9 bases; nucleotides not matched to a gene: 5. This CDR3 spans 15 amino acids.

The CDR3, as DNA: TGTGCCAGCAGTCAGATTGGGCCCTCAAATGAGCAGTTCTTC. It yields the protein CASSQIGPSNEQFF. The rearrangement links TRBV27 to TRBJ2-1, with D uncertain. Trimming took 5 bases from V and 7 from J, leaving 15 bases between them. The CDR3 has 14 amino acids. Germline V gene lookup returns CDR1 MNHEY and CDR2 SMNVEV (reference sequence).

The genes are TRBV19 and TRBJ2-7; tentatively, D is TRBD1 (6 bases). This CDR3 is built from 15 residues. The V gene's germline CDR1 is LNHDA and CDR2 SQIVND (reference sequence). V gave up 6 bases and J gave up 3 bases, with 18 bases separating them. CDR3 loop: CASRGAGAGVYEQYF. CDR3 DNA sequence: TGTGCCAGTAGAGGGGCCGGTGCAGGGGTCTACGAGCAGTACTTC.

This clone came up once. For the CDR3, the DNA is TGTGCCAGTATGGCAGGGTCCTCCTACAATGAGCAGTTCTTC. Protein product: CASMAGSSYNEQFF. The chain recombines TRBV19 with TRBJ2-1; possible D gene TRBD1, 5 bases. This CDR3 has 14 residues. The germline gives CDR1 LNHDA, CDR2 SQIVND (reference sequence). V gave up 7 bases and J gave up 0 bases, with 10 bases separating them.

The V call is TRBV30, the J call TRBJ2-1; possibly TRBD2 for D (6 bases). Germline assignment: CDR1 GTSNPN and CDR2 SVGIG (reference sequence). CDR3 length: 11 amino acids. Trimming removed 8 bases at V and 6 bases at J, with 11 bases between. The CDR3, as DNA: TGTGCCCGGGGGTACCCCAATGAGCAGTTCTTC. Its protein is CARGYPNEQFF.

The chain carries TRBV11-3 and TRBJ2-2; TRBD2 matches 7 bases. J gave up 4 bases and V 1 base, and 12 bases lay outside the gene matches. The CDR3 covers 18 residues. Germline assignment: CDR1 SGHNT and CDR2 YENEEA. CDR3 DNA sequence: TGTGCCAGCAGCTTAGGCCCCGGCGGGACTACCTTCACCGGGGAGCTGTTTTTT. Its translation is CASSLGPGGTTFTGELFF.

The CDR3 nucleotides are TGTGCCAGTAGTATAGAGACCACGGGGGGGCTTGGGCCCCAGCATTTT. It encodes CASSIETTGGLGPQHF. The rearrangement links TRBV19 to TRBJ1-5, with D possibly TRBD1 on 6 matching bases. The CDR3 length is 16 residues. V was trimmed by 0 bases and J by 9 bases, leaving 18 bases between them. CDR1 and CDR2 (germline): LNHDA, SQIVND (reference sequence).

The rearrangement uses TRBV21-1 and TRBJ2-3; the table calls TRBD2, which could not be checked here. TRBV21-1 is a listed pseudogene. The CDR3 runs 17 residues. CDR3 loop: CASSKWPPGRGADTQYF. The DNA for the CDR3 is TGTGCCAGCAGCAAATGGCCCCCAGGGAGGGGAGCAGATACGCAGTATTTT.

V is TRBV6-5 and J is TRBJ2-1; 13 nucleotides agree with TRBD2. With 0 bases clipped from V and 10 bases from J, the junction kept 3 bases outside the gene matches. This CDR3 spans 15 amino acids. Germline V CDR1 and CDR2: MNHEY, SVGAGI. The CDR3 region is CASSYSGTSGEEQFF. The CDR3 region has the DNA TGTGCCAGCAGTTACTCGGGGACTAGCGGGGAGGAGCAGTTCTTC.